These 29 T cell receptor beta chains were sequenced from one sample in a study of blood T cells in healthy people across ages. Using a J-beta primer mix together with a sample-barcoded 5' primer, a second PCR was run for about 6 to 11 cycles. TCRdb re-analysed the 5' RACE reads in MiXCR, keeping a single row per CDR3 protein. The data contain 1.5 million to 2 million distinct CDR3 sequences, roughly 49% of them seen just once; the ten biggest clones take up around 2.1%. The sample taken for sequencing was blood. The receptors come from a woman between 35 and 50 years old in good health.

The rearrangement uses TRBV7-8 and TRBJ1-5; D uncertain. V lost 6 bases and J lost 2, with 11 bases in between. Germline CDR1 SGHVS, CDR2 FQNEAQ. The CDR3 loop spans 14 amino acids. The CDR3 DNA sequence: TGTGCCAGCAGTAACGTTAGGGGCAATCAGCCCCAGCATTTT. This encodes CASSNVRGNQPQHF.

V gene TRBV12-3 or TRBV12-4 combines with J gene TRBJ1-1; TRBD1 is a possible D gene (5 bases). The CDR3 has 15 amino acids. V dropped 9 bases and J dropped 0 bases, with 17 bases sitting between them. CDR3 region: CASKDKKQMNTEAFF. CDR3 DNA sequence: TGTGCCAGTAAGGACAAGAAACAAATGAACACTGAAGCTTTCTTT.

The chain joins TRBV7-9 to TRBJ1-2; TRBD1 aligns across 12 bases. From germline, CDR1 is SEHNR and CDR2 FQNEAQ (reference sequence). CDR3 size: 14 residues. Trimming at V came to 5 bases and at J to 8 bases, leaving 6 bases not matched to a gene. The CDR3 sequence is CASSRGQGAGGYTF. The CDR3 DNA sequence: TGTGCCAGCAGCAGGGGACAGGGGGCCGGCGGCTACACCTTC.

The genes are TRBV20-1 and TRBJ1-6; D uncertain. The V gene lost 3 bases and the J gene lost 6 bases, with 15 bases spanning the gap. CDR1 DFQATT and CDR2 SNEGSKA come from the germline V gene (reference sequence). The CDR3 spans 15 residues. This chain's CDR3 is CSASRGPSSNSPLHF. In DNA, the CDR3 is TGCAGTGCTAGCAGAGGGCCTAGCTCTAATTCACCCCTCCACTTT.

This sequence joins TRBV11-1 and TRBJ1-2; tentative D call: TRBD1 (5 bases). The CDR3 contains 13 residues. Germline V gene sequence: CDR1 SGHAT, CDR2 FQDESV (reference sequence). V was trimmed by 3 bases and J by 6 bases, leaving 11 bases between them. The CDR3 DNA follows: TGTGCCAGCAGCTTCCCAGGGAGCAATGGCTACACCTTC. The encoded protein is CASSFPGSNGYTF.

CDR3 nucleotide sequence: TGTGCCAGCAGTCCATTGGGGGCTCGCAAACAGTACTTC. This encodes CASSPLGARKQYF. V gene TRBV25-1 combines with J gene TRBJ2-5; D perhaps matches TRBD1 (6 bases). This CDR3 has 13 residues. V was shortened by 5 bases and J by 11 bases, with 18 bases between the two germline ends. Germline CDR1 and CDR2: MGHDK and SYGVNS.

The chain combines TRBV5-5 with TRBJ1-5; D might be TRBD1 (5 bases). Trimming removed 5 bases at V and 5 bases at J, with 17 bases between. CDR3 size: 15 residues. Germline V gene sequence: CDR1 SGHKS, CDR2 YYEKEE (reference sequence). CDR3 sequence: CASSSTGQTYQPQHF. The CDR3 nucleotides read TGTGCCAGCAGTTCAACAGGACAAACATATCAGCCCCAGCATTTT.

The chain couples TRBV7-2 to TRBJ2-1, with D unclear. The CDR3 contains 11 residues. Trimming left V 5 bases short and J 8 bases short, with 7 bases between. The germline V gene encodes CDR1 SGHTA and CDR2 FQGNSA. Here the CDR3 reads CASSTTHEQFF. CDR3 nucleotide sequence: TGTGCCAGCAGCACTACACATGAGCAGTTCTTC.

This sequence joins TRBV10-3 and TRBJ1-2; TRBD1 matches 10 bases. Germline loops: CDR1 ENHRY, CDR2 SYGVKD. The V segment lost 6 bases and the J segment 8 bases; nucleotides outside the gene matches: 9. The CDR3 totals 14 residues. CDR3 sequence reads: CAIRNDRGLRGYTF. The CDR3 DNA follows: TGTGCCATCAGGAATGACAGGGGGCTTCGGGGCTACACCTTC.

This clonotype turned up a few times. The chain links TRBV11-2 to TRBJ2-1, with 12 bases that match TRBD2. CDR1 is SGHAT, CDR2 FQNNGV, per germline. After removal of 6 bases from V and 6 bases from J, the junction contained 9 bases not matched to a gene. The CDR3 is made up of 16 amino acids. The CDR3 DNA reads TGTGCCAGCAGGGCTACTAGCGGGGGGCCTCTCAATGAGCAGTTCTTC. It specifies CASRATSGGPLNEQFF.

The gene calls are TRBV6-6 and TRBJ2-5; 12 bases are a match to TRBD2. Germline CDR1 is MNHNY and CDR2 is SVGAGI (reference sequence). Trimming at V came to 9 bases and at J to 7 bases, leaving 9 bases not matched to a gene. The CDR3 covers 14 residues. The CDR3 sequence: CASSLAGGMGTQYF. The CDR3 DNA reads TGTGCCAGTTCACTAGCGGGGGGTATGGGGACCCAGTACTTC.

The chain combines TRBV7-2 with TRBJ2-7, with 13 bases lining up with TRBD2. With 5 bases clipped from V and 0 bases from J, the junction kept 7 bases outside the gene matches. Germline V gene sequence: CDR1 SGHTA, CDR2 FQGNSA. The CDR3 runs to 17 residues. The CDR3 loop is CASSTGTSGASSYEQYF. CDR3 DNA sequence: TGTGCCAGCAGCACCGGGACTAGCGGGGCAAGCTCCTACGAGCAGTACTTC.

The V and J genes are TRBV5-1 and TRBJ2-7; D gene ambiguous. Per the germline V gene, CDR1 is SGHRS and CDR2 is YFSETQ. This CDR3 spans 15 amino acids. Trimming left V 5 bases short and J 5 bases short, with 20 bases between. CDR3 loop: CASSRATQKADEQYF. The CDR3 DNA is TGCGCCAGCAGTCGCGCGACGCAGAAGGCCGACGAGCAGTACTTC. The complete variable domain, with remaining parts taken from reference TRBV5-1 and TRBJ2-7, reads KAGVTQTPRYLIKTRGQQVTLSCSPISGHRSVSWYQQTPGQGLQFLFEYFSETQRNKGNFPGRFSGRQFSNSRSEMNVSTLELGDSALYLCASSRATQKADEQYFGPGTRLTVT.

The chain is built from TRBV27 and TRBJ2-3, with no clear D. There are 14 residues in the CDR3. Per the germline V gene, CDR1 is MNHEY and CDR2 is SMNVEV (reference sequence). V was trimmed by 7 bases and J by 0 bases, leaving 11 bases between them. CDR3: CASKAAASTDTQYF. The DNA for the CDR3 is TGTGCCAGCAAGGCAGCCGCTAGCACAGATACGCAGTATTTT.

In this sample, this clonotype turned up once. V and J are TRBV20-1 and TRBJ1-2; D gene uncertain. CDR1 is DFQATT, CDR2 SNEGSKA, per germline (reference sequence). This CDR3 is built from 8 residues. The V end lost 8 bases, the J end lost 7 bases, and 5 bases lay between the germline ends. CDR3 nucleotides: TGCAGTCACTTTGGCTACACCTTC. Translated, it gives CSHFGYTF.

The V call is TRBV5-1, the J call TRBJ2-5, with TRBD2 matching over 10 bases. Germline V lookup: CDR1 SGHRS, CDR2 YFSETQ. The CDR3 loop spans 18 amino acids. J gave up 2 bases and V 1 base, and 11 bases lay outside the gene matches. CDR3 DNA: TGCGCCAGCAGCTTGATTCCCCTAGCGGGGGCTTCACAAGAGACCCAGTACTTC. Translated: CASSLIPLAGASQETQYF.

The chain links TRBV7-9 to TRBJ1-2, with D unclear. V dropped 5 bases and J dropped 0 bases, with 16 bases sitting between them. The germline gives CDR1 SEHNR, CDR2 FQNEAQ (reference sequence). The CDR3 is made up of 16 amino acids. CDR3 sequence: CASSPPFQRANYGYTF. CDR3 in DNA: TGTGCCAGCAGCCCACCATTTCAACGGGCTAACTATGGCTACACCTTC.

The table lists this clonotype with many counts. One end of the junction fails to match germline, which may point to a read error. The V gene is TRBV5-1, the J gene TRBJ2-5; tentatively, D is TRBD1 (5 bases). Germline V gives CDR1 SGHRS, CDR2 YFSETQ. The CDR3 is 13 amino acids. The CDR3 spells CASSPDSQETQYF. CDR3 in DNA: TGTGCCAGCAGCCCAGACAGTCAAGAGACCCAGTACTTC.

The CDR3: CSAPLRGLAKNIQYF. In nucleotides, the CDR3 is TGCAGTGCACCCCTTAGGGGGTTAGCCAAAAACATTCAGTACTTC. V gene TRBV20-1 combines with J gene TRBJ2-4, with D possibly being TRBD1 (6 bases). The CDR3 runs to 15 residues. Trimming removed 6 bases from V and 0 bases from J, with 15 bases in between. The germline CDR1 and CDR2 sequences are DFQATT and SNEGSKA (reference sequence).

This chain connects TRBV6-6 to TRBJ2-3; no firm D call. The CDR3 sequence is 14 residues long. V was shortened by 6 bases and J by 2 bases, with 12 bases between the two germline ends. Germline V gene data show CDR1 as MNHNY and CDR2 as SVGAGI (reference sequence). CDR3 in DNA: TGTGCCAGCAGGACGACGGAAACCACAGATACGCAGTATTTT. Encoded protein: CASRTTETTDTQYF.

As regards this clonotype: One end of the junction varies from germline; a read error may be responsible. The J gene is TRBJ2-3, the V gene TRBV29-1; D tentatively reads TRBD1 or TRBD2 (5 bases each). Germline V gives CDR1 SQVTM, CDR2 ANQGSEA. This CDR3 spans 14 amino acids. Written as DNA, the CDR3 is TGCAGCGTTGACTCCGGGGCGGACACAGAAACGCAGTATTTT. Translating gives CSVDSGADTETQYF.

The chain has TRBV20-1 and TRBJ2-5; 10 nucleotides agree with TRBD2. Germline assignment: CDR1 DFQATT and CDR2 SNEGSKA (reference sequence). The CDR3 has 15 amino acids. V lost 3 bases to trimming and J lost 5 bases; unmatched junction nucleotides: 9. As DNA, the CDR3 is TGCAGTGCTAGCCCCTCTAGCGGGGGAAGGGAGACCCAGTACTTC. Translation gives CSASPSSGGRETQYF.

The chain recombines TRBV11-3 with TRBJ2-1; no clear D gene. The germline V gene has CDR1 SGHNT and CDR2 YENEEA. Trimming removed 3 bases from V and 3 bases from J, with 9 bases in between. This CDR3 spans 14 amino acids. CDR3 residues: CASSFGSNYNEQFF. Written as DNA, the CDR3 is TGTGCCAGCAGCTTTGGCAGCAACTACAATGAGCAGTTCTTC.

This clonotype has just a few counts. The chain couples TRBV25-1 to TRBJ2-7; the match to TRBD1 covers 7 bases. With V trimmed by 2 bases and J by 0 bases, 4 bases remained unmatched. This CDR3 comprises 15 residues. Germline V gives CDR1 MGHDK, CDR2 SYGVNS. CDR3 DNA sequence: TGTGCCAGCAGTGAACAGGACAGGCCCTCCTACGAGCAGTACTTC. Its translation: CASSEQDRPSYEQYF.

V is TRBV15 and J is TRBJ1-4; the D is unclear. This CDR3 has 15 residues. Germline lookup yields CDR1 LNHNV and CDR2 YYDKDF (reference sequence). With 0 bases removed from V and 1 base from J, the gap between germline ends came to 6 bases. CDR3 amino acids: CATSRDPVTNEKLFF. In nucleotides, the CDR3 is TGTGCCACCAGCAGAGATCCCGTAACTAATGAAAAACTGTTTTTT.

This clonotype was seen a handful of times. CDR3 nucleotide sequence: TGCGCCAGCAGCGAGGGGGATCGGGGGGGCACTGAAGCTTTCTTT. Protein: CASSEGDRGGTEAFF. The V call is TRBV5-1, the J call TRBJ1-1; D might be TRBD1 (6 bases). V was trimmed by 4 bases and J by 4 bases, leaving 17 bases between them. CDR3 length: 15 amino acids. Germline V gene data show CDR1 as SGHRS and CDR2 as YFSETQ.

This clonotype has a single count. The CDR3 coding sequence is TGTGCCAGCAGCGTAGGACAGGTGGCTGTTGGAAACATTCAGTACTTC. Its translation: CASSVGQVAVGNIQYF. The chain is built from TRBV9 and TRBJ2-4; D might be TRBD1 (6 bases). Trimming pared 0 bases from V and 6 bases from J, leaving 16 bases between. This CDR3 spans 16 amino acids. Germline CDR1 SGDLS, CDR2 YYNGEE.

This clonotype was recorded a few times. The CDR3 coding sequence is TGCAGTGCCCGGGACAGGGCGAAAGATGAGCAGTTCTTC. It yields the protein CSARDRAKDEQFF. V gene TRBV20-1 combines with J gene TRBJ2-1; 9 nucleotides line up with TRBD1. The CDR3 consists of 13 residues. J gave up 8 bases and V 6 bases, and 8 bases lay outside the gene matches. Germline V lookup: CDR1 DFQATT, CDR2 SNEGSKA (reference sequence).

Comment on this clonotype: A much larger clone lies one base from this, so it may be a read error. Because it lacks the conserved phenylalanine or tryptophan at the end, this CDR3 is likely a read error. The CDR3 DNA sequence: TGTGCCAGCAGCCGGGGGAGGAATGAGCAGTTCTTA. This sequence encodes CASSRGRNEQFL. The chain is built from TRBV12-3 or TRBV12-4 and TRBJ2-1, with a possible D match to TRBD2 (6 bases). The length of the CDR3 is 12 residues. The ends were cut back, 6 bases at V and 7 bases at J, with 10 bases in the middle.